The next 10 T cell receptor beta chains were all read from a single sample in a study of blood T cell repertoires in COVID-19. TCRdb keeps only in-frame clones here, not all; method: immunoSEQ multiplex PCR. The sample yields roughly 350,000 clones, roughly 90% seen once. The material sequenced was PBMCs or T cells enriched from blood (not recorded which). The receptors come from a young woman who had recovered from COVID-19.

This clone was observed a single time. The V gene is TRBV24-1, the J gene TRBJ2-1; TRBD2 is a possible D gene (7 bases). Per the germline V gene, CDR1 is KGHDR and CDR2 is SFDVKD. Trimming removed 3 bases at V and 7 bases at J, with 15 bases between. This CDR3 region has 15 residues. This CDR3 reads CATSDALGGQNEQFF. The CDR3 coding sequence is TGTGCCACCAGTGATGCCCTGGGGGGGCAGAATGAGCAGTTCTTC.

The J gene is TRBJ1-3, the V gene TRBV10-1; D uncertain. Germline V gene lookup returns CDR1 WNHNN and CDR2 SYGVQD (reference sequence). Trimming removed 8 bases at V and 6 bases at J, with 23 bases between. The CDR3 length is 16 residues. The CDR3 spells CASLRREEVFENTIYF. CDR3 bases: TGCGCCAGCTTACGGCGGGAAGAAGTGTTTGAAAACACCATATATTTT.

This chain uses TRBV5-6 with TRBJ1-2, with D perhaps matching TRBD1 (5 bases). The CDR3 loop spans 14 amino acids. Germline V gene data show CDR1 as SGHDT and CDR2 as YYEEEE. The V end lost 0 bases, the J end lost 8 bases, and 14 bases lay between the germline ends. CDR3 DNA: TGTGCCAGCAGCTTGGATGGGGCGGGGCGCGGCTACACCTTC. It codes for CASSLDGAGRGYTF.

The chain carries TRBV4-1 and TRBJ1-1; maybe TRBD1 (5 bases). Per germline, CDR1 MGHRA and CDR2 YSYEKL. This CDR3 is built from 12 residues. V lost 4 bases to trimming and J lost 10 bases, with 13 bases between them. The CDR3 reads CASSRPQGPAFF. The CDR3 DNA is TGCGCCAGCAGCCGCCCTCAGGGTCCAGCTTTCTTT.

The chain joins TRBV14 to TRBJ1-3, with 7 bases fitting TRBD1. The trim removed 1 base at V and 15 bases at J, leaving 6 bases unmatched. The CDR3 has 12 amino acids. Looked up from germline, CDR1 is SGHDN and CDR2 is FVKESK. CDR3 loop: CASSQAPGQRYF. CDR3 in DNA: TGTGCCAGCAGCCAAGCGCCGGGACAGAGATATTTT.

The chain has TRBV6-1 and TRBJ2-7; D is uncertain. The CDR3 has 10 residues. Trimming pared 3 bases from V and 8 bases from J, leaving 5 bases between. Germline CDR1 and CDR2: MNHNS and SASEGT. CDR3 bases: TGTGCCAGCAGTGAGACACAGCAGTACTTC. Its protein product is CASSETQQYF.

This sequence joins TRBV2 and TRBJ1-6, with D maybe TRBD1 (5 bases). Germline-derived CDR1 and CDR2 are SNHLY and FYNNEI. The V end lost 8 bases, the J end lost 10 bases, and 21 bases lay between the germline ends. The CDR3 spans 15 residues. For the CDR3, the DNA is TGTGCCAGCGGGGGAGGGTTCCAGGTTGGATCACCCCTCCACTTT. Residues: CASGGGFQVGSPLHF.

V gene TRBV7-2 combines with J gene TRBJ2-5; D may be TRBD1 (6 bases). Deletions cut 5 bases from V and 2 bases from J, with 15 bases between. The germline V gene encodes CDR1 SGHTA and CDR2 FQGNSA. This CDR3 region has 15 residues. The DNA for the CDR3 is TGTGCCAGCAGCCTACAGGGCGGAAAACAAGAGACCCAGTACTTC. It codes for CASSLQGGKQETQYF. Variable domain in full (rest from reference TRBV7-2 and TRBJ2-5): GAGVSQSPSNKVTEKGKDVELRCDPISGHTALYWYRQSLGQGLEFLIYFQGNSAPDKSGLPSDRFSAERTGGSVSTLTIQRTQQEDSAVYLCASSLQGGKQETQYFGPGTRLLVL.

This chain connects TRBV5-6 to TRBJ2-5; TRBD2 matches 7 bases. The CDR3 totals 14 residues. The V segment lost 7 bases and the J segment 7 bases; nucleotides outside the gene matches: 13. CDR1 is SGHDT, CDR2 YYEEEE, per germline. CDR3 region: CASGREIGKGTQYF. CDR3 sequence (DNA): TGTGCCAGCGGGCGGGAGATTGGTAAGGGGACCCAGTACTTC.

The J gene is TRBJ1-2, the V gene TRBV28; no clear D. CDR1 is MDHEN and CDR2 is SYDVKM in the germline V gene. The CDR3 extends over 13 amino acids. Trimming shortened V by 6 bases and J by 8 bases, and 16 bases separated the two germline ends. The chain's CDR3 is CASRGPFGGGYTF. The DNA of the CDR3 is TGTGCCAGCAGGGGCCCCTTTGGTGGGGGCTACACCTTC.